Below, 20 T cell receptor beta chains from the same sample are listed, as sequenced in a study of Ad26.COV2.S vaccination and SARS-CoV-2 variants. Using immunoSEQ multiplex PCR, the repertoire was profiled, and TCRdb retains in-frame clones only, with some absent. The sample yields roughly 330,000 clones, 90% seen once. Treatment in this sample: approximately 18 received Ad26.COV2.S at low or high dose, single or two shots; 5 received placebo; per-sample allocation not given. It was on day 63 after the first vaccine or placebo injection that samples were taken. This sample comprised peripheral blood, obtained in a trial of Ad26.COV2.S vaccine versus placebo. These receptors all come from a person aged 18 to 59 who received the Ad26.COV2.S COVID-19 vaccine or a placebo.

The J gene is TRBJ1-5, the V gene TRBV19, with D unclear. Germline CDR1 and CDR2: LNHDA and SQIVND (reference sequence). V was cut by 1 base and J by 5 bases, with 12 bases left in between. The CDR3 contains 15 residues. CDR3 in amino acids: CASSIGTVGYQPQHF. CDR3 sequence (DNA): TGTGCCAGTAGTATAGGCACGGTTGGATATCAGCCCCAGCATTTT.

The rearrangement uses TRBV5-8 and TRBJ2-2; unclear D gene. Germline CDR1 SGHTS, CDR2 YDEGEE. The CDR3 loop spans 14 amino acids. Trimming took off 9 bases at V and 4 bases at J, with 16 bases between the two ends. The CDR3 here is CATQLRLSTGELFF. The CDR3 nucleotides read TGTGCCACCCAACTAAGGCTATCCACCGGGGAGCTGTTTTTT.

J is TRBJ2-6 and V is TRBV9; D perhaps matches TRBD1 (5 bases). CDR3 length: 18 residues. V lost 0 bases to trimming and J lost 0 bases, with 13 bases between them. Germline CDR1 reads SGDLS; CDR2 reads YYNGEE. DNA of the CDR3: TGTGCCAGCAGCGTAGGACAGCTAATTAGCTCTGGGGCCAACGTCCTGACTTTC. Its protein is CASSVGQLISSGANVLTF.

The chain is built from TRBV10-3 and TRBJ1-1; TRBD1 matches at 7 bases. The CDR3 has 13 residues. V gave up 10 bases and J gave up 7 bases; unmatched junction bases: 12. Germline loops: CDR1 ENHRY, CDR2 SYGVKD. CDR3 DNA sequence: TGTGCCACGAGGACAGGAGGGTTTATTGAAGCTTTCTTT. Translating gives CATRTGGFIEAFF.

This chain links TRBV6-2 or TRBV6-3 with TRBJ1-3, with D possibly matching TRBD1 (5 bases). V shed 6 bases and J shed 0 bases, with 15 bases lying between them. Germline loops: CDR1 MNHEY, CDR2 SVGEGT. The CDR3 has 16 residues. CDR3 in DNA: TGTGCCAGCAGACCTACCGACAGAGGCTCTGGAAACACCATATATTTT. Protein: CASRPTDRGSGNTIYF.

The rearrangement links TRBV5-1 to TRBJ2-2, with D perhaps matching TRBD1 (5 bases). This CDR3 is built from 16 residues. Germline V gives CDR1 SGHRS, CDR2 YFSETQ. The V end was cut by 2 bases, the J end by 1 base, with 12 bases between. CDR3 protein: CASSFGAKGNTGELFF. The CDR3, as DNA: TGCGCCAGCAGCTTTGGGGCCAAGGGGAACACCGGGGAGCTGTTTTTT.

CDR3 protein: CASTDWGSPLHF. CDR3 in DNA: TGTGCCAGCACCGATTGGGGCTCACCCCTCCACTTT. The V and J genes are TRBV11-1 and TRBJ1-6; D may be TRBD1 (5 bases). CDR1 is SGHAT and CDR2 is FQDESV in the germline V gene (reference sequence). The CDR3 has 12 amino acids. Trimming took off 7 bases at V and 10 bases at J, with 11 bases between the two ends. The full variable domain, rest sourced from reference TRBV11-1 and TRBJ1-6, is EAEVAQSPRYKITEKSQAVAFWCDPISGHATLYWYRQILGQGPELLVQFQDESVVDDSQLPKDRFSAERLKGVDSTLKIQPAELGDSAMYLCASTDWGSPLHFGNGTRLTVT.

This chain joins TRBV2 and TRBJ1-5; D not certain. CDR1 is SNHLY and CDR2 is FYNNEI in the germline V gene. Between the trimmed V and J ends, which lost 5 bases and 1 base, there was a span of 9 bases. The CDR3 has 14 residues. The CDR3 spells CASSPGLSNQPQHF. In DNA, the CDR3 is TGTGCCAGCAGTCCTGGATTAAGCAATCAGCCCCAGCATTTT.

This chain joins TRBV19 and TRBJ2-2; D gene ambiguous. Trimming removed 10 bases at V and 6 bases at J, with 15 bases between. The V gene's germline CDR1 is LNHDA and CDR2 SQIVND (reference sequence). The CDR3 is 13 amino acids. The CDR3 loop reads CATPRPNSGELFF. The CDR3 DNA follows: TGTGCCACCCCGAGGCCGAATTCCGGGGAGCTGTTTTTT.

The J gene is TRBJ1-5, the V gene TRBV4-3; D ambiguous. V dropped 3 bases and J dropped 7 bases, with 13 bases sitting between them. Germline assignment: CDR1 LGHNA and CDR2 YSLEER. The CDR3 has 14 residues. In DNA, the CDR3 is TGCGCCAGCAGCCAGGGAGGTCCGGGGCAGCCCCAGCATTTT. It yields the protein CASSQGGPGQPQHF.

The chain combines TRBV7-2 with TRBJ2-3; no clear D. The CDR3 contains 13 residues. Germline V gene lookup returns CDR1 SGHTA and CDR2 FQGNSA. Trimming cost V 5 bases and J 13 bases, with 19 bases left between them. The CDR3 DNA is TGTGCCAGCAGCCTTATTGCGGCCGCCGATGAGTATTTT. Residues: CASSLIAAADEYF.

This rearrangement joins TRBV7-9 to TRBJ2-1; 7 nucleotides align to TRBD2. V was pared by 1 base and J by 6 bases, with 0 bases of the junction left unmatched. The germline V gene has CDR1 SEHNR and CDR2 FQNEAQ (reference sequence). The CDR3 totals 13 residues. The DNA of the CDR3 is TGTGCCAGCAGCTTAGGGACTAGCAATGAGCAGTTCTTC. Translated, it gives CASSLGTSNEQFF. The full variable domain, its missing parts supplied by reference TRBV7-9 and TRBJ2-1, is DTGVSQNPRHKITKRGQNVTFRCDPISEHNRLYWYRQTLGQGPEFLTYFQNEAQLEKSRLLSDRFSAERPKGSFSTLEIQRTEQGDSAMYLCASSLGTSNEQFFGPGTRLTVL.

This clone was seen only a few times. The genes are TRBV27 and TRBJ1-5; D unclear. The V gene lost 6 bases and the J gene lost 0 bases, with 6 bases spanning the gap. CDR3 length: 13 residues. Germline V gene sequence: CDR1 MNHEY, CDR2 SMNVEV (reference sequence). CDR3 residues: CASSAYSNQPQHF. The DNA for the CDR3 is TGTGCCAGCAGCGCTTATAGCAATCAGCCCCAGCATTTT.

V gene TRBV7-8 combines with J gene TRBJ1-3; possible D gene TRBD1, 6 bases. The CDR3 spans 17 residues. V lost 8 bases and J 8 bases, leaving 28 bases between the germline ends. Germline lookup yields CDR1 SGHVS and CDR2 FQNEAQ. CDR3 in amino acids: CASESLGPDRSEDTIYF. DNA for the CDR3: TGTGCCAGCGAGAGCCTTGGGCCTGACAGGTCGGAGGACACCATATATTTT.

The genes are TRBV20-1 and TRBJ2-4; possible D gene TRBD1, 6 bases. The length of the CDR3 is 13 residues. Germline V CDR1 and CDR2: DFQATT, SNEGSKA (reference sequence). Trimming stripped 3 bases from V and 8 bases from J, with 14 bases between. As DNA, the CDR3 is TGCAGTGCTAGTGTGTTATCAGGGGACATTCAGTACTTC. Translation: CSASVLSGDIQYF.

The CDR3 protein is CASSLRTGGTEAFF. In nucleotides, the CDR3 is TGTGCCAGCAGCCTCCGAACAGGGGGCACTGAAGCTTTCTTT. V is TRBV3-1 (or the pseudogene TRBV3-2) and J is TRBJ1-1, with TRBD1 matching 8 bases. The CDR3 is 14 amino acids. V dropped 4 bases and J dropped 4; count of bases not matched to a gene: 5. The germline V gene has CDR1 LGHDT and CDR2 YNNKEL (reference sequence).

The V and J genes are TRBV9 and TRBJ2-1; 12 bases agree with TRBD2. The V gene end was trimmed by 0 bases and the J gene end by 4 bases; junction bases not matched to a gene: 5. The CDR3 has 17 amino acids. In germline, CDR1 is SGDLS, CDR2 YYNGEE. CDR3: CASSVGTSGESYNEQFF. DNA for the CDR3: TGTGCCAGCAGCGTAGGGACTAGCGGGGAGTCTTACAATGAGCAGTTCTTC.

The chain couples TRBV29-1 to TRBJ1-2; weak D call: TRBD1 (5 bases). The CDR3 sequence is 11 residues long. V lost 4 bases and J lost 8, with 11 bases in between. Germline CDR1 SQVTM, CDR2 ANQGSEA. In DNA, the CDR3 is TGCAGCGTTGGGGACTCCGGCGGCTACACCTTC. This encodes CSVGDSGGYTF.

CDR3 protein: CASSYTGNLNEKLFF. The CDR3 DNA sequence: TGTGCCAGCAGTTACACGGGAAATTTGAATGAAAAACTGTTTTTT. J is TRBJ1-4 and V is TRBV6-2 or TRBV6-3, with no clear D. The CDR3 spans 15 residues. The V gene lost 2 bases and the J gene lost 5 bases, with 12 bases spanning the gap. Germline V gene sequence: CDR1 MNHEY, CDR2 SVGEGT.

The V call is TRBV19, the J call TRBJ2-1; 7 bases align to TRBD1. CDR3 length: 14 amino acids. Trimming at V came to 4 bases and at J to 4 bases, leaving 4 bases not matched to a gene. CDR1 is LNHDA, CDR2 SQIVND, per germline (reference sequence). The CDR3 loop reads CASSTQTGYNEQFF. CDR3 nucleotide sequence: TGTGCCAGTAGTACTCAGACAGGGTACAATGAGCAGTTCTTC. Looking up the rest from reference TRBV19 and TRBJ2-1 gives the full variable domain: DGGITQSPKYLFRKEGQNVTLSCEQNLNHDAMYWYRQDPGQGLRLIYYSQIVNDFQKGDIAEGYSVSREKKESFPLTVTSAQKNPTAFYLCASSTQTGYNEQFFGPGTRLTVL.